These T cell receptor beta chains were read from a single sample in a study of cytomegalovirus exposure and HLA in healthy donors. Assay: immunoSEQ multiplex PCR; the TCRdb copy retains only in-frame clones and omits some. The table lists under 95,000 clones. What was sequenced was PBMCs. These receptors came from a man aged 18-30 years in good health and CMV-seropositive. Each CDR3 is given with its conserved first and last residue. D genes are given only for firm matches.

j_gene	d_gene	v_gene	CDR3aa	CDR3nt
TRBJ1-3	NA	TRBV4-1	CASTSLQFFPSLSGNTIYF	TGCGCCAGCACCTCGCTACAGTTCTTCCCTTCCCTCTCTGGAAACACCATATATTTT
TRBJ1-5	NA	TRBV5-1	CASSLTGIANQPQHF	TGCGCCAGCAGCTTAACAGGGATTGCCAATCAGCCCCAGCATTTT
TRBJ2-6	NA	TRBV18	CASSPPGSRGAGANVLTF	TGTGCCAGCTCACCACCGGGCAGCAGGGGGGCTGGGGCCAACGTCCTGACTTTC
TRBJ1-1	NA	TRBV6-5	CASSYSERVGTEAFF	TGTGCCAGCAGTTACTCAGAGAGGGTAGGGACTGAAGCTTTCTTT
TRBJ2-2	NA	TRBV7-9	CALSLRGNTGELFF	TGTGCCCTAAGTCTTAGGGGGAACACCGGGGAGCTGTTTTTT
TRBJ2-1	NA	TRBV5-1	CASSPTGSVSYNEQFF	TGCGCCAGCAGCCCGACGGGGTCGGTCTCCTACAATGAGCAGTTCTTC
TRBJ1-2	NA	TRBV5-7	CASSWSGRLHRGYTF	TGTGCCAGCAGCTGGAGCGGGAGGTTACATAGGGGCTACACCTTC
TRBJ1-4	NA	TRBV9	CASSVGVGTGQDEKLFF	TGTGCCAGCAGCGTAGGAGTCGGCACGGGACAAGATGAAAAACTGTTTTTT
TRBJ2-6	TRBD2	TRBV6-5	CASSIFGGDNVLTF	TGTGCCAGCAGTATTTTCGGGGGGGACAACGTCCTGACTTTC
TRBJ1-2	TRBD1	TRBV6-5	CASSQGGGYGYTF	TGTGCCAGCAGCCAGGGGGGTGGCTATGGCTACACCTTC
TRBJ2-7	NA	TRBV5-1	CASSVRDSSYEQYF	TGCGCCAGCAGCGTCCGGGACTCCTCCTACGAGCAGTACTTC
TRBJ1-1	TRBD1	TRBV2	CASSVGQGGTEAFF	TGTGCCAGCAGTGTGGGGCAGGGGGGAACTGAAGCTTTCTTT
TRBJ2-3	NA	TRBV6-7	CASSFGGTQYF	TGTGCCAGCAGTTTCGGGGGTACGCAGTATTTT
TRBJ1-2	NA	TRBV11-2	CASSLTGLPEGYTF	TGTGCCAGCAGTTTAACGGGACTTCCTGAGGGCTACACCTTC
TRBJ2-7	TRBD2	TRBV5-1	CASSLDGGFYEQYF	TGCGCCAGCAGCTTGGACGGGGGGTTCTACGAGCAGTACTTC
TRBJ1-6	NA	TRBV6-5	CASRNQGRKNSPLHF	TGTGCCAGCAGAAACCAGGGAAGGAAGAATTCACCCCTCCACTTT
TRBJ2-3	NA	TRBV2	CASETDSSTDTQYF	TGTGCCAGCGAGACGGACTCTAGCACAGATACGCAGTATTTT
TRBJ1-2	NA	TRBV2	CASSPDSYGYTF	TGTGCCAGCAGCCCGGACAGCTATGGCTACACCTTC
TRBJ1-4	TRBD1	TRBV5-6	CASSLGTGREKLFF	TGTGCCAGCAGCTTGGGGACAGGGCGTGAAAAACTGTTTTTT
TRBJ2-3	NA	TRBV11-1	CASSLSREDTQYF	TGTGCCAGCAGCTTAAGCAGGGAAGATACGCAGTATTTT
TRBJ2-3	NA	TRBV29-1	CSVLGGGRTSPDTQYF	TGCAGCGTTCTCGGGGGTGGGCGGACATCCCCAGATACGCAGTATTTT
TRBJ1-1	TRBD1	TRBV29-1	CSVELQGGWTEAFF	TGCAGCGTTGAACTACAGGGGGGATGGACTGAAGCTTTCTTT
TRBJ1-2	TRBD1	TRBV19	CASGTGLGYTF	TGTGCCAGTGGGACAGGGCTGGGCTACACCTTC
TRBJ2-3	TRBD2	TRBV28	CASSPREGQTDTQYF	TGTGCCAGCAGTCCGAGGGAGGGCCAAACAGATACGCAGTATTTT
TRBJ1-6	NA	TRBV7-9	CASSLGGLNSPLHF	TGTGCCAGCAGCTTAGGGGGGCTCAACTCACCCCTCCACTTT
TRBJ1-2	NA	TRBV28	CASSLGYGVTGYGYTF	TGTGCCAGCAGTTTAGGATACGGGGTCACCGGGTATGGCTACACCTTC
TRBJ2-7	NA	TRBV4-1	CASSQDRFPGAYEQYF	TGCGCCAGCAGCCAAGATAGGTTTCCCGGAGCCTACGAGCAGTACTTC
TRBJ2-1	TRBD2	TRBV7-8	CASSLGTSGVGEQFF	TGTGCCAGCAGCTTAGGGACTAGCGGGGTAGGTGAGCAGTTCTTC